These 20 T cell receptor beta chains were sequenced from one sample in a study of blood T cell repertoires in COVID-19. This table comes from immunoSEQ multiplex PCR, and its TCRdb copy is limited to in-frame clones, with some not included. The sample lists fewer than 200,000 clones, roughly 86% occurring once. Sequenced material: peripheral blood. Receptors originate from a man between 35 and 55 years old who had recovered from COVID-19.

V gene TRBV7-9 combines with J gene TRBJ2-5, with a weak D call TRBD2 (5 bases). Trimming shortened V by 5 bases and J by 6 bases, and 16 bases separated the two germline ends. The CDR3 contains 14 residues. Germline V gives CDR1 SEHNR, CDR2 FQNEAQ (reference sequence). CDR3 residues: CASSPEGLIQTQYF. CDR3 DNA sequence: TGTGCCAGCAGCCCAGAGGGTCTGATACAGACCCAGTACTTC.

The rearrangement uses TRBV6-5 and TRBJ1-1, with TRBD1 as a possible D gene (6 bases). Germline V lookup: CDR1 MNHEY, CDR2 SVGAGI. The CDR3 loop spans 13 amino acids. The V and J ends lost 0 bases and 10 bases respectively, with 12 bases between them. DNA of the CDR3: TGTGCCAGCAGTTACTCGCAGGGGCGCGGAGCTTTCTTT. It specifies CASSYSQGRGAFF.

This clone was detected once. The CDR3 loop is CASSLTGRGGYTF. The CDR3 region has the DNA TGTGCCAGCAGTTTGACCGGGCGGGGTGGCTACACCTTC. V is TRBV28 and J is TRBJ1-2; D ambiguous. Germline V lookup: CDR1 MDHEN, CDR2 SYDVKM. The CDR3 is 13 residues long. The germline V and J ends were trimmed by 3 bases and 7 bases, with 12 bases remaining between them.

The chain recombines TRBV25-1 with TRBJ1-1; TRBD1 matches at 7 bases. V was pared by 5 bases and J by 5 bases, with 14 bases of the junction left unmatched. Germline CDR1 MGHDK, CDR2 SYGVNS. This CDR3 has 16 residues. The chain's CDR3 is CASSRGGPGGRTEAFF. The CDR3 DNA sequence: TGTGCCAGCAGTAGAGGGGGCCCAGGGGGTCGTACTGAAGCTTTCTTT. The whole variable domain, remainder taken from reference TRBV25-1 and TRBJ1-1, is EADIYQTPRYLVIGTGKKITLECSQTMGHDKMYWYQQDPGMELHLIHYSYGVNSTEKGDLSSESTVSRIRTEHFPLTLESARPSHTSQYLCASSRGGPGGRTEAFFGQGTRLTVV.

The genes are TRBV19 and TRBJ1-5; 9 bases fit TRBD1. This CDR3 contains 16 residues. The J segment lost 9 bases and the V segment lost 5 bases, leaving 14 bases of the junction unmatched. CDR1 LNHDA and CDR2 SQIVND come from the germline V gene (reference sequence). CDR3 bases: TGTGCCAGTAGTGGAGAGGACAGGGGACGTGGTCGGCCCCAGCATTTT. This codes for CASSGEDRGRGRPQHF.

The rearrangement uses TRBV6-5 and TRBJ2-7; 9 bases match TRBD1. Losses at the gene ends were 9 bases for V and 1 base for J; bases not matched to a gene: 7. The V gene's germline CDR1 is MNHEY and CDR2 SVGAGI. This CDR3 has 14 amino acids. CDR3 DNA sequence: TGTGCCAGTATTGACAGGGGGGTATCCTACGAGCAGTACTTC. Its protein product is CASIDRGVSYEQYF.

This chain uses TRBV7-3 with TRBJ2-1; 7 bases are a match to TRBD2. Losses at the gene ends were 3 bases for V and 9 bases for J; bases not matched to a gene: 5. CDR1 is SGHTA, CDR2 FQGTGA, per germline. The CDR3 extends over 13 amino acids. CDR3 in amino acids: CASSFGGDGEQFF. The DNA of the CDR3 is TGTGCCAGCAGCTTTGGGGGGGATGGTGAGCAGTTCTTC.

The chain carries TRBV3-1 (or the pseudogene TRBV3-2) and TRBJ1-3, with TRBD1 matching 9 bases. J lost 0 bases, V lost 6 bases, and 6 bases had no gene match. The CDR3 length is 16 residues. Germline loops: CDR1 LGHDT, CDR2 YNNKEL (reference sequence). This chain's CDR3 is CASRLGQGLSGNTIYF. The CDR3 DNA reads TGTGCCAGCAGGCTTGGACAGGGGCTCTCTGGAAACACCATATATTTT.

The chain links TRBV7-9 to TRBJ2-1; 7 bases are shared with TRBD2. The CDR3 consists of 16 residues. The junction had 12 bases not matched to a gene; V was cut back by 5 bases and J by 5 bases. Germline CDR1 is SEHNR and CDR2 is FQNEAQ (reference sequence). CDR3 in amino acids: CASSRGGGRDNNEQFF. DNA for the CDR3: TGTGCCAGCAGCAGGGGAGGAGGGAGGGATAACAATGAGCAGTTCTTC. Full variable domain (rest looked up from reference TRBV7-9 and TRBJ2-1): DTGVSQNPRHKITKRGQNVTFRCDPISEHNRLYWYRQTLGQGPEFLTYFQNEAQLEKSRLLSDRFSAERPKGSFSTLEIQRTEQGDSAMYLCASSRGGGRDNNEQFFGPGTRLTVL.

The chain is built from TRBV30 and TRBJ1-3; D ambiguous. The V end was cut by 3 bases, the J end by 0 bases, with 3 bases between. This CDR3 contains 12 residues. The V gene's germline CDR1 is GTSNPN and CDR2 SVGIG (reference sequence). The CDR3 DNA is TGTGCCTGGAGGGCCTCTGGAAACACCATATATTTT. This codes for CAWRASGNTIYF.

V gene TRBV5-1 combines with J gene TRBJ2-4, with D possibly TRBD1 on 5 matching bases. The CDR3 has 15 residues. Trimming took 0 bases from V and 6 from J, leaving 13 bases between them. Germline CDR1 SGHRS, CDR2 YFSETQ. The CDR3 DNA is TGCGCCAGCAGCTTGGAAGGGGTGGGTGGAAACATTCAGTACTTC. It translates to CASSLEGVGGNIQYF.

J is TRBJ2-7 and V is TRBV7-9; 11 nucleotides line up with TRBD2. V was clipped by 1 base and J by 2 bases; unmatched bases: 4. Germline V gives CDR1 SEHNR, CDR2 FQNEAQ (reference sequence). The CDR3 has 16 residues. The CDR3 DNA sequence: TGTGCCAGCAGCTTAGGCGGACTAGCGGGCCCCTACGAGCAGTACTTC. Translated, it gives CASSLGGLAGPYEQYF.

This clone came up once. The chain is built from TRBV19 and TRBJ1-2; perhaps TRBD1 as D (6 bases). Germline-derived CDR1 and CDR2 are LNHDA and SQIVND (reference sequence). The germline V and J ends were trimmed by 3 bases and 7 bases, with 12 bases remaining between them. There are 13 residues in the CDR3. The CDR3 is CASSMEQGFGYTF. CDR3 coding DNA: TGTGCCAGTAGTATGGAGCAGGGGTTTGGCTACACCTTC.

The rearrangement links TRBV4-3 to TRBJ2-1; possibly TRBD1 for D (6 bases). The length of the CDR3 is 14 residues. Germline CDR1 and CDR2: LGHNA and YSLEER. V lost 0 bases and J lost 7, with 10 bases in between. CDR3 DNA: TGCGCCAGCAGCCAAGATTCAGGGGTAAATGAGCAGTTCTTC. Protein sequence: CASSQDSGVNEQFF.

The gene calls are TRBV28 and TRBJ2-7, with TRBD2 identical over 8 bases. Germline values: CDR1 MDHEN, CDR2 SYDVKM. V lost 10 bases to trimming and J lost 4 bases; unmatched junction nucleotides: 9. The CDR3 length is 13 residues. Written as DNA, the CDR3 is TGTGCCACCGCCCGGGGGGGGAGATACGAGCAGTACTTC. It encodes CATARGGRYEQYF.

This chain uses TRBV27 with TRBJ2-7; 7 bases are a match to TRBD2. The V segment lost 5 bases and the J segment 6 bases; nucleotides outside the gene matches: 13. This CDR3 comprises 15 residues. The germline CDR1 and CDR2 sequences are MNHEY and SMNVEV (reference sequence). CDR3 nucleotide sequence: TGTGCCAGCAGTCTAACCCCGGGGGGTCCTACCGAGCAGTACTTC. Translating it yields CASSLTPGGPTEQYF.

The V and J genes are TRBV6-1 and TRBJ1-5; 10 nucleotides align to TRBD1. The CDR3 length is 15 residues. Germline V gene data show CDR1 as MNHNS and CDR2 as SASEGT. V lost 9 bases to trimming and J lost 7 bases; unmatched junction nucleotides: 12. CDR3 coding DNA: TGTGCCAGTAAACCCGGGACAGGGGTCGAGCAGCCCCAGCATTTT. Its translation is CASKPGTGVEQPQHF.

CDR3 coding DNA: TGTGCCAGCAGTGGACTAGCGGGACTCAATGAGCAGTTCTTC. This encodes CASSGLAGLNEQFF. The gene calls are TRBV6-2 or TRBV6-3 and TRBJ2-1; TRBD2 aligns across 12 bases. J lost 6 bases, V lost 5 bases, and 2 bases had no gene match. CDR1 is MNHEY, CDR2 SVGEGT, per germline. CDR3 length: 14 residues.

This chain uses TRBV21-1 with TRBJ2-7; TRBD1, the D gene given by the table, was not confirmed from the DNA. TRBV21-1 is marked as a pseudogene. The length of the CDR3 is 15 residues. CDR3 sequence: CASSKRREQGIEQYF. The CDR3 DNA follows: TGTGCCAGCAGCAAACGGCGGGAACAGGGGATTGAGCAGTACTTC.

This clone was counted a single time. This same CDR3 is encoded by further DNA sequences in the sample. The CDR3, as DNA: TGTGCCAGCTCACCTGGGGGCGGCAATCAGCCCCAGCATTTT. It codes for CASSPGGGNQPQHF. The rearrangement links TRBV18 to TRBJ1-5; maybe TRBD1 (6 bases). V was cut by 3 bases and J by 2 bases, with 8 bases left in between. The CDR3 has 14 amino acids. Germline loops: CDR1 KGHSH, CDR2 LQKENI.